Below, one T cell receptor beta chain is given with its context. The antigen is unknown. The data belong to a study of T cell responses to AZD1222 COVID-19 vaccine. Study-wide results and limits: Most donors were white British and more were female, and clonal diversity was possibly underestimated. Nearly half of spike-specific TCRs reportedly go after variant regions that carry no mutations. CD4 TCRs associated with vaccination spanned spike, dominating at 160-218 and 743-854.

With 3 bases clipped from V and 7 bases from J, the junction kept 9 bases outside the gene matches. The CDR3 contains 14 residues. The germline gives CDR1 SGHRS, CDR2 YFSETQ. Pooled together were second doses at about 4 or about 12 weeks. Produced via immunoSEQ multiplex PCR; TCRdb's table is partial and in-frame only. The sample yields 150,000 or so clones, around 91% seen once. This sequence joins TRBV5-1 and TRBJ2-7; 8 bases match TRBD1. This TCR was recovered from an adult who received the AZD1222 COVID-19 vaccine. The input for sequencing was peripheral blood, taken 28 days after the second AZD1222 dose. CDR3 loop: CASSSGGRTGEQYF. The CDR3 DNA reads TGCGCCAGCAGCTCTGGTGGGCGGACAGGGGAGCAGTACTTC.